This T cell receptor (beta chain) derives from a study of blood T cell repertoires in COVID-19. Turning to the study itself: Samples came from the United States, Italy and Spain, spanning acute and convalescent COVID-19. PBMCs, B-cell-depleted T cells, or T cells were the source of the cDNA or gDNA that made up the material.

This clone appeared a few times. Authors' analysis steps: Amplification of reference gene primers was used by the study to estimate nucleated cell counts. TCRdb's copy holds only in-frame clones and misses some; the assay was immunoSEQ multiplex PCR. For V, J and clone size, that table is used; D and trimming come from the DNA. The table lists 90,000 to 95,000 clones, roughly 88% of them singletons. Germline CDR1 and CDR2: SNHLY and FYNNEI. Trimming left V 10 bases short and J 4 bases short, with 14 bases between. The CDR3 extends over 13 amino acids. The chain has TRBV2 and TRBJ1-3; D ambiguous. The sample consisted of peripheral blood. This clonotype was sampled from a woman aged 70-85 years with acute or convalescent COVID-19. CDR3 DNA sequence: TGTGCCATCATACCGCGGGAGGGAAACACCATATATTTT. Translating it yields CAIIPREGNTIYF.